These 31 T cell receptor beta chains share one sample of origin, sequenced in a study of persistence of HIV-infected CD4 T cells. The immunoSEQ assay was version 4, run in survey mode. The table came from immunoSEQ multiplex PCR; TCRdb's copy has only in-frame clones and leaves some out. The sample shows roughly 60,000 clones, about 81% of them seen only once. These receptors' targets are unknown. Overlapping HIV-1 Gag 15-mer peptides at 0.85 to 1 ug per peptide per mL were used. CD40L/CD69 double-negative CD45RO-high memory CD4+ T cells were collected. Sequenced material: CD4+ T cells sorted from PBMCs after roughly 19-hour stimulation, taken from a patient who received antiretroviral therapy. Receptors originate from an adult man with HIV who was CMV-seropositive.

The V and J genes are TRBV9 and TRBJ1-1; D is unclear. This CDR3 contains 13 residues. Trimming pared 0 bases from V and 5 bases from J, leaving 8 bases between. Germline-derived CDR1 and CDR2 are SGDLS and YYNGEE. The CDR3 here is CASSVAPGTEAFF. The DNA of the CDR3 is TGTGCCAGCAGCGTAGCGCCGGGAACTGAAGCTTTCTTT.

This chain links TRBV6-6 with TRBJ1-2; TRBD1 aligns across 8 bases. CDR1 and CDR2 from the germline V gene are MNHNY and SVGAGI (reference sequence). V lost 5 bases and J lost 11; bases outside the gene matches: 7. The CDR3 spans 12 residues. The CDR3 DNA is TGTGCCAGCAGTCAGAGACAGGGGTGGTACACCTTC. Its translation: CASSQRQGWYTF.

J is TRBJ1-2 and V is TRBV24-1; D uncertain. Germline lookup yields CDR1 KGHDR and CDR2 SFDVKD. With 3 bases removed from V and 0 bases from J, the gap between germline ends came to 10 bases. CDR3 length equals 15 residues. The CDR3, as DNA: TGTGCCACCAGTGATCCGTCCAGGACTAACTATGGCTACACCTTC. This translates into CATSDPSRTNYGYTF.

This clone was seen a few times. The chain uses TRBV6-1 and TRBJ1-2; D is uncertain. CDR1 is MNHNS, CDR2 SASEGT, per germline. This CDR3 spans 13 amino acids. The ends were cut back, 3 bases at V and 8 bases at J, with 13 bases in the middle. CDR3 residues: CASSEAGREGYTF. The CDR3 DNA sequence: TGTGCCAGCAGTGAGGCGGGGAGGGAAGGCTACACCTTC.

The CDR3, as DNA: TGTGCCAGCAGTGACCCTAGGGATGGAGAAGATACGCAGTATTTT. Its translation is CASSDPRDGEDTQYF. The chain recombines TRBV6-1 with TRBJ2-3, with D hard to call. V lost 3 bases and J 5 bases, leaving 15 bases between the germline ends. The CDR3 consists of 15 residues. The germline V gene has CDR1 MNHNS and CDR2 SASEGT.

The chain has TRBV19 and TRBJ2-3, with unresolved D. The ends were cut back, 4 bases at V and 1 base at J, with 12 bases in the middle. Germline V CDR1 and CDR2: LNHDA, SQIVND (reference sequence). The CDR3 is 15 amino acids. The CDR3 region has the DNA TGTGCCAGTAGTAGATATACTCGGGGCACAGATACGCAGTATTTT. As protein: CASSRYTRGTDTQYF.

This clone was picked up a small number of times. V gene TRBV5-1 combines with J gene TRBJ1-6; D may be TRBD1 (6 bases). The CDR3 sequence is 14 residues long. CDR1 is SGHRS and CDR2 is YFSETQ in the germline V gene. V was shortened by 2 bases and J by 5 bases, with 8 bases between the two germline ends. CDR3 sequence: CASSLQGNNSPLHF. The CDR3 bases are TGCGCCAGCAGCTTACAGGGAAATAATTCACCCCTCCACTTT.

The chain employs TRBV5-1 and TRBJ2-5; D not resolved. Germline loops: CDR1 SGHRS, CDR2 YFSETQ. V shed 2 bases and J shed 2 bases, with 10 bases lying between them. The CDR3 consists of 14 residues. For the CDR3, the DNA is TGCGCCAGCAGCTTCAAGGGCACTCAAGAGACCCAGTACTTC. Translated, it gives CASSFKGTQETQYF.

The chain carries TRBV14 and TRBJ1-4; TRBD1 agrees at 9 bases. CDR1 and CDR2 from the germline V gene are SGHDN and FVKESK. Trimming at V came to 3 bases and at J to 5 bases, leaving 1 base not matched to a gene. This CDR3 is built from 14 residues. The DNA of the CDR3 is TGTGCCAGCAGCCAGACAGGGGGGAATGAAAAACTGTTTTTT. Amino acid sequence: CASSQTGGNEKLFF.

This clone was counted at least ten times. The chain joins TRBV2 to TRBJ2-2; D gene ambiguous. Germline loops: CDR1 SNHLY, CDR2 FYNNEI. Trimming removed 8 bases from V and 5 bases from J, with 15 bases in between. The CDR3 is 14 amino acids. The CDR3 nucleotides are TGTGCCAGCTGCTGGCGCCGCGAGACCGGGGAGCTGTTTTTT. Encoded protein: CASCWRRETGELFF. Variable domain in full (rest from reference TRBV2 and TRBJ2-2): EPEVTQTPSHQVTQMGQEVILRCVPISNHLYFYWYRQILGQKVEFLVSFYNNEISEKSEIFDDQFSVERPDGSNFTLKIRSTKLEDSAMYFCASCWRRETGELFFGEGSRLTVL.

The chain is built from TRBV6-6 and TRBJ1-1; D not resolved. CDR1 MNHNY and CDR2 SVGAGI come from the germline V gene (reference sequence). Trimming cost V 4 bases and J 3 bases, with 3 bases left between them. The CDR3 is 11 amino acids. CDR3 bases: TGTGCCAGCAGTTCATACACTGAAGCTTTCTTT. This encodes CASSSYTEAFF.

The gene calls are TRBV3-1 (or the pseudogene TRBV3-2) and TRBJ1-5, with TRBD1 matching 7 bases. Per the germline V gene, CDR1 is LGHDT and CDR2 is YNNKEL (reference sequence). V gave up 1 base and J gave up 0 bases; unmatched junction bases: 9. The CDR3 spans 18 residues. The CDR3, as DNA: TGTGCCAGCAGCCAAGCGGGTCAGGGGGGGAGTAGCAATCAGCCCCAGCATTTT. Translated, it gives CASSQAGQGGSSNQPQHF.

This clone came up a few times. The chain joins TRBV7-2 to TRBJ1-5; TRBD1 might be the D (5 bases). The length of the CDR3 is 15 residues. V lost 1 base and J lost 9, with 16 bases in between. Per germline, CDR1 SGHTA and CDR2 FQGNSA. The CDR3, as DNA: TGTGCCAGCAGCTTAGACGGAGGTCAGGGACGGCCCCAGCATTTT. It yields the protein CASSLDGGQGRPQHF.

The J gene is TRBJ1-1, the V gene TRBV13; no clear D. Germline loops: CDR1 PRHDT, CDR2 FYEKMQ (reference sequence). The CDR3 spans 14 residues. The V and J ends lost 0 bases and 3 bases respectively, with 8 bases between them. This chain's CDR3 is CASSLGLTYTEAFF. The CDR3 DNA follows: TGTGCCAGCAGCTTAGGCCTAACCTACACTGAAGCTTTCTTT. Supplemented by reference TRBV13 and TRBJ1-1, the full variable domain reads AAGVIQSPRHLIKEKRETATLKCYPIPRHDTVYWYQQGPGQDPQFLISFYEKMQSDKGSIPDRFSAQQFSDYHSELNMSSLELGDSALYFCASSLGLTYTEAFFGQGTRLTVV.

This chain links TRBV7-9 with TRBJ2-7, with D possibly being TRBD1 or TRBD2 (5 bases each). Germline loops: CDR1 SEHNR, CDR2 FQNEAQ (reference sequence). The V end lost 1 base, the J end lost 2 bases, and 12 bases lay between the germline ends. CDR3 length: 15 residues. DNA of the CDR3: TGTGCCAGCAGCTTAGTCGGGACGGCAACCTACGAGCAGTACTTC. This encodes CASSLVGTATYEQYF.

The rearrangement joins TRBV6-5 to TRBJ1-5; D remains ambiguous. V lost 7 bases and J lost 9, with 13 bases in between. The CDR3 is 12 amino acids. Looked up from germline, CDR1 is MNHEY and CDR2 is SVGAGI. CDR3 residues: CASTGSTPPQHF. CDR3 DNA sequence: TGTGCCAGCACAGGCAGCACACCGCCCCAGCATTTT.

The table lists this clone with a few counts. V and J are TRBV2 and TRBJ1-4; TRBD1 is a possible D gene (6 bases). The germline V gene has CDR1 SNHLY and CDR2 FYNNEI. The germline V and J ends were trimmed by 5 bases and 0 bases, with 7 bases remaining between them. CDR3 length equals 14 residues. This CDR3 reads CASSTGTTNEKLFF. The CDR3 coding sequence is TGTGCCAGCAGTACAGGGACAACTAATGAAAAACTGTTTTTT.

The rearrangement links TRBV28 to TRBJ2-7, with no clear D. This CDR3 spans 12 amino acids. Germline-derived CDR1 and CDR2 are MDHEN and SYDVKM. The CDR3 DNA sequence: TGTGCGGTCTCAATCCGGACCGGCGAGCAGTACTTC. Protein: CAVSIRTGEQYF.

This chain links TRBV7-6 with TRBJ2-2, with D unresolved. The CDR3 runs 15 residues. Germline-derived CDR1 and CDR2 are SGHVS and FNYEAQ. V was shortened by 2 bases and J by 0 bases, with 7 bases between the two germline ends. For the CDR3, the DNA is TGTGCCAGCAGCTTAAATAGGGCGAACACCGGGGAGCTGTTTTTT. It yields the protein CASSLNRANTGELFF.

This CDR3 reads CASYSGAFF. The CDR3 DNA reads TGTGCCAGTTACTCCGGAGCTTTCTTT. The chain recombines TRBV28 with TRBJ1-1; D ambiguous. The germline V gene has CDR1 MDHEN and CDR2 SYDVKM. Trimming stripped 9 bases from V and 10 bases from J, with 9 bases between. The CDR3 sequence is 9 residues long.

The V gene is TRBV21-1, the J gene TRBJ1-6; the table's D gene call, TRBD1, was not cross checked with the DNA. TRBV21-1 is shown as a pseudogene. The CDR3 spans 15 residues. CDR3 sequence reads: CASSNRDSLNSPLHF. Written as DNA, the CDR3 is TGTGCCAGCAGCAACCGGGACAGCCTCAATTCACCCCTCCACTTT.

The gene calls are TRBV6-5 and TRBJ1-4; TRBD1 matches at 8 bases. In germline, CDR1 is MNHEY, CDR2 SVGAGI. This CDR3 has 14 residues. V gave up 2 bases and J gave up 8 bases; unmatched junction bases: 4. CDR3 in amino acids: CASSYGQGGEKLFF. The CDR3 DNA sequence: TGTGCCAGCAGTTACGGACAGGGAGGAGAAAAACTGTTTTTT.

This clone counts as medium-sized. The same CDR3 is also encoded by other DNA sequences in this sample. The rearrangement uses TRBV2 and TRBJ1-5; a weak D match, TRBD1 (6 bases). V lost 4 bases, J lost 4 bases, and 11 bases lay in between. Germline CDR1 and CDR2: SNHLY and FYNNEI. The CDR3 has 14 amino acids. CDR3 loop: CASSGLGGNQPQHF. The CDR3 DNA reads TGTGCCAGCAGTGGTCTAGGGGGGAATCAGCCCCAGCATTTT. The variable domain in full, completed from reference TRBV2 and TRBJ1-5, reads EPEVTQTPSHQVTQMGQEVILRCVPISNHLYFYWYRQILGQKVEFLVSFYNNEISEKSEIFDDQFSVERPDGSNFTLKIRSTKLEDSAMYFCASSGLGGNQPQHFGDGTRLSIL.

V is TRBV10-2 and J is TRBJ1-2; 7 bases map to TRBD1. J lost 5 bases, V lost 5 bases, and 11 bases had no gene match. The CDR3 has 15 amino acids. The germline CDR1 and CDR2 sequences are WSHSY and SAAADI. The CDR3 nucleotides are TGCGCCAGCAGTCCACGGACAGGACCAAGATATGGCTACACCTTC. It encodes CASSPRTGPRYGYTF.

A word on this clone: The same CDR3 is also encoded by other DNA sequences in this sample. The CDR3, as DNA: TGCGCCAGCAGCCTAAACCCAACAGCTAACTATGGCTACACCTTC. It specifies CASSLNPTANYGYTF. The gene calls are TRBV5-1 and TRBJ1-2, with D hard to call. From germline, CDR1 is SGHRS and CDR2 YFSETQ. The CDR3 extends over 15 amino acids. Trimming removed 4 bases from V and 0 bases from J, with 13 bases in between.

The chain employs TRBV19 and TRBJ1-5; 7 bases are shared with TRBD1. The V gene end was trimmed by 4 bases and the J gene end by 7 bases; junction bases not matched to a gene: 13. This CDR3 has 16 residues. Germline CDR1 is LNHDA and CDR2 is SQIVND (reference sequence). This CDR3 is CASSTYNRGLDQPQHF. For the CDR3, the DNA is TGTGCCAGTAGTACCTATAATAGGGGGCTGGACCAGCCCCAGCATTTT.

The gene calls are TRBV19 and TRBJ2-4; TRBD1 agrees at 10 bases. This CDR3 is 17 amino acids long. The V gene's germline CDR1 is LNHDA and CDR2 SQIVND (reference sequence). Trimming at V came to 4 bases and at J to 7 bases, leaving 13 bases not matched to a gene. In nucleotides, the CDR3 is TGTGCCAGTAGTAGGAGGGGACAGGGGACCCAAAGGAACATTCAGTACTTC. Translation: CASSRRGQGTQRNIQYF.

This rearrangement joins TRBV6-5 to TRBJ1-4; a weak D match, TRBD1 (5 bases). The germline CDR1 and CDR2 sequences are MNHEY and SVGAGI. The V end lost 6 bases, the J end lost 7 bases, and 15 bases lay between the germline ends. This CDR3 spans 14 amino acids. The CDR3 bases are TGTGCCAGCAGAGGGGACCGCAGACCTGAAAAACTGTTTTTT. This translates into CASRGDRRPEKLFF.

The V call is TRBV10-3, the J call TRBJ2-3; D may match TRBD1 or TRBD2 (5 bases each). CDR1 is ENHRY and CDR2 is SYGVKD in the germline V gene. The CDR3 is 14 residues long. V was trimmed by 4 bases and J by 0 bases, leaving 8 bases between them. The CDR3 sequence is CAISGGGSTDTQYF. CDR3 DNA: TGTGCCATCAGTGGGGGCGGGAGCACAGATACGCAGTATTTT.

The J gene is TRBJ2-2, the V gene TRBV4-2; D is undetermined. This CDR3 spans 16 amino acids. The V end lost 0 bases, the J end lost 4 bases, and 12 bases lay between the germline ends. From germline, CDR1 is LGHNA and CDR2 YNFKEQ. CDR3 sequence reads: CASSQEPGVGTGELFF. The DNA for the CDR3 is TGTGCCAGCAGCCAAGAGCCTGGGGTGGGCACCGGGGAGCTGTTTTTT.

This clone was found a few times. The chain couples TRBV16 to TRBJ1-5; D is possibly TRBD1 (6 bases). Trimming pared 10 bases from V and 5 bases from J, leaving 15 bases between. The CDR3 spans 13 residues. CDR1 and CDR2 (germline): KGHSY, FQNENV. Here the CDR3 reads CANARGPDQPQHF. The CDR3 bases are TGTGCCAACGCCCGGGGGCCGGATCAGCCCCAGCATTTT.